One T cell receptor (beta chain) is described in this entry. The antigen is not known. It may be a read error: a sequence one base away is much more abundant. Each sample used at least 6 million PBMCs. This entry is derived from a study of blood T cells in healthy people across ages. Study-wide results and limits: Diversity of TCR beta per million T cells declined in a roughly linear way with age. Unsorted PBMC input precluded a conclusive naive versus antigen-experienced comparison.

A second PCR of 7 to 11 cycles used a sample-barcoded 5' primer and a J-beta primer mix. Template switching added a 12-random-nucleotide identifier to every cDNA molecule. Each CDR3 protein is one row after TCRdb ran MiXCR on the 5' RACE reads. This sample has some 1.5 million distinct CDR3 sequences, with 28% found just once. CDR3 size: 18 residues. V lost 3 bases and J lost 7, with 31 bases in between. Germline V gives CDR1 SQVTM, CDR2 ANQGSEA. This receptor was taken from a woman in her 30s in good health. The chain has TRBV29-1 and TRBJ2-7, with a weak D call TRBD2 (7 bases). The sequenced material came from blood. CDR3 protein: CSVEGGGGEFFSYNEQYF. CDR3 coding DNA: TGCAGCGTTGAGGGGGGCGGGGGAGAGTTCTTCTCCTACAATGAGCAGTACTTC.